This T cell receptor (beta chain) emerged from a study of blood T cells in healthy people across ages. Points from the study as a whole: TCR beta diversity tracked closely with naive T cell percentage.

The CDR3 has 15 residues. Trimming pared 1 base from V and 3 bases from J, leaving 12 bases between. Germline V gene lookup returns CDR1 MGHRA and CDR2 YSYEKL. A sample-barcoded 5' primer and a J-beta primer mix were used in a second PCR of about 6 to 12 cycles. A tag from a template-switch adaptor with 12 random nucleotides marked each cDNA molecule. TCRdb reprocessed the 5' RACE reads with MiXCR, giving one entry per CDR3 protein. The data contain 800,000 to 950,000 distinct CDR3 sequences, roughly 29% of them singletons. Worth noting for this clonotype: Its antigen is not known.

The same sample was also studied in work on T cells of mothers and their children. That source reports: For related and unrelated pairs alike, thymic selection shapes TCR recombination output similarly.

The V gene is TRBV4-1, the J gene TRBJ1-2; tentatively, D is TRBD1 (6 bases). The TCR was taken from a woman in her 40s in good health. The sample taken for sequencing was blood. CDR3 protein: CASSQVQGGDYGYTF. The CDR3 bases are TGCGCCAGCAGCCAAGTCCAAGGGGGGGACTATGGCTACACCTTC.